This TCR beta chain appears in the sequencing data of a study of cytomegalovirus exposure and HLA in healthy donors. The CDR3 sequence is 15 residues long. Germline CDR1 is LNHNV and CDR2 is YYDKDF (reference sequence). The V and J ends lost 0 bases and 0 bases respectively, with 6 bases between them. The PCR was carried out with 60 Vbeta primers and 13 Jbeta primers. Only in-frame clones appear in the TCRdb table, and some are missing; sequencing was by immunoSEQ multiplex PCR. The sample has about 38,000 clones; 55% to 75% are singletons. The clonotype originates from a man between 45 and 60 years old in good health and CMV-seropositive. V and J are TRBV15 and TRBJ1-5; no reliable D call. Sequencing used PBMCs. CDR3 nucleotide sequence: TGTGCCACCAGCAGAGAGTCTTATAGCAATCAGCCCCAGCATTTT. Its translation is CATSRESYSNQPQHF.